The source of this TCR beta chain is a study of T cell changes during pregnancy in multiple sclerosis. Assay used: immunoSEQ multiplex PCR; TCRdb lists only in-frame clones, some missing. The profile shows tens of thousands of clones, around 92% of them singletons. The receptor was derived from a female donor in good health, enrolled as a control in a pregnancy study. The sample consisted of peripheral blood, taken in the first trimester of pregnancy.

The CDR3, as DNA: TGTGCCAGCAGTTACGGCGTAAGGAGCGAGCAGTACTTC. Its protein is CASSYGVRSEQYF. The chain combines TRBV6-5 with TRBJ2-7; D is uncertain. V was pared by 2 bases and J by 6 bases, with 11 bases between. CDR3 size: 13 residues. Germline CDR1 and CDR2: MNHEY and SVGAGI.